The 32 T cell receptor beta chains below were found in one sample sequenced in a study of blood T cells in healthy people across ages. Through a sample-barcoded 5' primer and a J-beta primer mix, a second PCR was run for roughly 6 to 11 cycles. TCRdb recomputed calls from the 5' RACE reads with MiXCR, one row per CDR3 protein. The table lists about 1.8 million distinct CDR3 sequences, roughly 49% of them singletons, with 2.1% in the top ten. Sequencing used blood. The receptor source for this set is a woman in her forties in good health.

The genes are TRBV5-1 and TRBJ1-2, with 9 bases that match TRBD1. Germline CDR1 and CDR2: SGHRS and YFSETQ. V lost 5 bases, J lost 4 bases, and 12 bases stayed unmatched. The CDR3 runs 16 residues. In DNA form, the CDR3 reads TGCGCCAGCAGAAGACCCGGGACAGGGAAAGCCTATGGCTACACCTTC. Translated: CASRRPGTGKAYGYTF.

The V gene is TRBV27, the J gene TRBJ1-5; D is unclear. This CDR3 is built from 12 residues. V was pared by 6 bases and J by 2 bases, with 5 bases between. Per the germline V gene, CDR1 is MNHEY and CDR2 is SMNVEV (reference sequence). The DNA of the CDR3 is TGTGCCAGCAGGATGGGCAATCAGCCCCAGCATTTT. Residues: CASRMGNQPQHF.

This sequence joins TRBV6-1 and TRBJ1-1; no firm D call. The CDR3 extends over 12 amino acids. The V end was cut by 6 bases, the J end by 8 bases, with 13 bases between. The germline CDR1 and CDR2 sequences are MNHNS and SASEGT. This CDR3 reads CASSAFNGEAFF. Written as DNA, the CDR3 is TGTGCCAGCAGCGCTTTTAACGGGGAAGCTTTCTTT.

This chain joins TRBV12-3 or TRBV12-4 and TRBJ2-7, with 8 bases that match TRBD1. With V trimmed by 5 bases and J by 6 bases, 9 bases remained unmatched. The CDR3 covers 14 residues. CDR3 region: CASSPWTGLGEQYF. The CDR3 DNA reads TGTGCCAGCAGTCCATGGACAGGGTTGGGCGAGCAGTACTTC.

The CDR3 region has the DNA TGCGCCAGCAGCGGTTGGGCCCAGGCAGGGGGTGACTACGAGCAGTACTTC. This sequence encodes CASSGWAQAGGDYEQYF. The V gene is TRBV5-1, the J gene TRBJ2-7; 7 bases are a match to TRBD1. The germline gives CDR1 SGHRS, CDR2 YFSETQ. After removal of 4 bases from V and 3 bases from J, the junction contained 16 bases not matched to a gene. The CDR3 covers 17 residues.

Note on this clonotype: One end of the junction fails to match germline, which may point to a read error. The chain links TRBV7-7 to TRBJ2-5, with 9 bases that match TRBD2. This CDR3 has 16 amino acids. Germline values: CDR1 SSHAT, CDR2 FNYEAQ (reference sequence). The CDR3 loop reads CASSSQLAGTGETQYF. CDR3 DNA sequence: TGTGCTAGCAGCTCGCAGCTAGCGGGGACCGGAGAGACCCAGTACTTC. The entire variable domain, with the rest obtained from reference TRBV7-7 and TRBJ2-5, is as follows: GAGVSQSPRYKVTKRGQDVTLRCDPISSHATLYWYQQALGQGPEFLTYFNYEAQPDKSGLPSDRFSAERPEGSISTLTIQRTEQRDSAMYRCASSSQLAGTGETQYFGPGTRLLVL.

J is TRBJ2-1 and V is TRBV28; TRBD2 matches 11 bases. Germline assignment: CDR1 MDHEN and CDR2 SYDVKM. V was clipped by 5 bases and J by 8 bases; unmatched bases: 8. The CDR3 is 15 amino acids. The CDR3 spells CASSPDSGGAHEQFF. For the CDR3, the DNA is TGTGCCAGCAGTCCCGATAGCGGGGGGGCCCATGAGCAGTTCTTC.

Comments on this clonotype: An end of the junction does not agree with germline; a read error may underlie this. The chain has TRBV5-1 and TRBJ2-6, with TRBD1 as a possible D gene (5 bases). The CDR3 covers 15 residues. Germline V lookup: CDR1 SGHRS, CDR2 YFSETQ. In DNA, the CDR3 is TGCGCCAACAGCTTTACAGGTTCTGGGGCCAACGTCCTGACTTTC. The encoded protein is CANSFTGSGANVLTF.

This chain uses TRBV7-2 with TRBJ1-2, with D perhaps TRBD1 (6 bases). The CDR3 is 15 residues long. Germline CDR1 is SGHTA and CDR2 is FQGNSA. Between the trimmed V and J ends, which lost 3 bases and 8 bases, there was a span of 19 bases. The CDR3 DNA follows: TGTGCCAGCAGCTTGTCCGGGGGGGGCGTCGACGGCTACACCTTC. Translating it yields CASSLSGGGVDGYTF.

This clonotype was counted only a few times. CDR3 in amino acids: CSARDRSGKPYEQYF. CDR3 in DNA: TGCAGTGCTAGAGATCGGTCCGGGAAGCCCTACGAGCAGTACTTC. This rearrangement joins TRBV20-1 to TRBJ2-7, with D possibly matching TRBD2 (5 bases). This CDR3 is built from 15 residues. V lost 0 bases and J 2 bases, leaving 14 bases between the germline ends. CDR1 and CDR2 (germline): DFQATT, SNEGSKA (reference sequence).

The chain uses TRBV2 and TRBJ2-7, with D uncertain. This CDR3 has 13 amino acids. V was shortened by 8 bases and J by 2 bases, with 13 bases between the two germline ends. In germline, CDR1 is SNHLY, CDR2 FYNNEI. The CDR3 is CASLLALTYEQYF. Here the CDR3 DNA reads TGTGCCAGCCTTTTGGCCCTAACCTACGAGCAGTACTTC.

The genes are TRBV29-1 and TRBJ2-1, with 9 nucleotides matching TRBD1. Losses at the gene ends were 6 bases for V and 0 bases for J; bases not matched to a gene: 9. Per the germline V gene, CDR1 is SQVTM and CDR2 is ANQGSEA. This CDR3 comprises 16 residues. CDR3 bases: TGCAGCGTGGGGGGACAGGGAGTGAGCTCCTACAATGAGCAGTTCTTC. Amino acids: CSVGGQGVSSYNEQFF.

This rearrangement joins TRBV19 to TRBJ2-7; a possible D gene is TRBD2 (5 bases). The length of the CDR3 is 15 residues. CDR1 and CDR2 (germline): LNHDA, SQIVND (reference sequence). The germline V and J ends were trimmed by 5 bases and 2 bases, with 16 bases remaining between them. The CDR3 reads CASSPARGSTYEQYF. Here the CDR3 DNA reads TGTGCCAGTAGTCCTGCGAGAGGGTCTACCTACGAGCAGTACTTC.

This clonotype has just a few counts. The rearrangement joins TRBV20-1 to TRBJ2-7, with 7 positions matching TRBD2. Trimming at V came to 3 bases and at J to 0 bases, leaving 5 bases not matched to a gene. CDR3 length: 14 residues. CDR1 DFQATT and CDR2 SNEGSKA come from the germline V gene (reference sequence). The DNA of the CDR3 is TGCAGTGCTAGTCGTCTAGCGGCCTCCTACGAGCAGTACTTC. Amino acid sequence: CSASRLAASYEQYF.

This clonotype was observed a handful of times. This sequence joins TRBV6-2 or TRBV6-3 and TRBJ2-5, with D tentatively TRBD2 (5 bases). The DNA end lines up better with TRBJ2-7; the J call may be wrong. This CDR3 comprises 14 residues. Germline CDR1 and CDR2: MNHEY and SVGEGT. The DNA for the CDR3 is TGTGCCAGCAGTTACTCGAAACTAGCCTACGAGCAGTACTTC. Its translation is CASSYSKLAYEQYF.

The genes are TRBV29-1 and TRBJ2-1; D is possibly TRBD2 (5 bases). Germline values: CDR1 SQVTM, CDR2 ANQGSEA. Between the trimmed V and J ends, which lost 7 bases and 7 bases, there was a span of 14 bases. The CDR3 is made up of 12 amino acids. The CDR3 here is CSAVGEWNEQFF. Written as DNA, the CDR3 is TGCAGCGCTGTTGGGGAGTGGAATGAGCAGTTCTTC.

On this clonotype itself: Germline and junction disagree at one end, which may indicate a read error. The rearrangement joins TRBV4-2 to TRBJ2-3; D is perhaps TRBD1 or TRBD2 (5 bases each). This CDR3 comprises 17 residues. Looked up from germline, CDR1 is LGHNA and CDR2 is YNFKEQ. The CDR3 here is CASSPFTGTSGTDTQNF. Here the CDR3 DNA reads TGTGCCAGCAGCCCATTTACCGGGACGTCTGGCACAGATACGCAGAATTTT.

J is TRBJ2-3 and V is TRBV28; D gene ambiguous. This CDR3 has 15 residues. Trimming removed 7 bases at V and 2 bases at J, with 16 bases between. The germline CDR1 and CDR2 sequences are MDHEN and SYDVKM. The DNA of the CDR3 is TGTGCCAGCACCACTGAGAGCCACCCCACAGATACGCAGTATTTT. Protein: CASTTESHPTDTQYF.

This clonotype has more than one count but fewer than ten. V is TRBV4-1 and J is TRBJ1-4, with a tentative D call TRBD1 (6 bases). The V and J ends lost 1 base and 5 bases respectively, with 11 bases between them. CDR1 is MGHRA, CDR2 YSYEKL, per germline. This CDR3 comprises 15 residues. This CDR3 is CASSQAEGGNEKLFF. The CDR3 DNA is TGCGCCAGCAGCCAAGCCGAAGGGGGAAATGAAAAACTGTTTTTT.

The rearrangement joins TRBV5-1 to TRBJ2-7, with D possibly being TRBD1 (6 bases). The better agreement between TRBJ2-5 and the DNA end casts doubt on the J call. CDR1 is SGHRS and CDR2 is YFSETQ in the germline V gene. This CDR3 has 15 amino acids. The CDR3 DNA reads TGCGCCAGCAGTTGGGGGCTTCGGACAGAGAAGACCCAGTACTTC. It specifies CASSWGLRTEKTQYF.

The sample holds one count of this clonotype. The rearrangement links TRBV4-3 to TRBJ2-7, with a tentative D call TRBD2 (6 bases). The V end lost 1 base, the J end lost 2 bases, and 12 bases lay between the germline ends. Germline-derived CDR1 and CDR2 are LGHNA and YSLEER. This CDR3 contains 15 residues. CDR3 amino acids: CASSQGPGVTYEQYF. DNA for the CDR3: TGCGCCAGCAGCCAAGGGCCGGGGGTAACCTACGAGCAGTACTTC.

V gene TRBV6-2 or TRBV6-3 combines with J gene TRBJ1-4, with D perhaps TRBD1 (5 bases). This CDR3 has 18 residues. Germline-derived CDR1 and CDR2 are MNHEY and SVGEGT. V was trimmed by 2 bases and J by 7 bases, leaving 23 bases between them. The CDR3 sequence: CASSYPWSNSMRGEKLFF. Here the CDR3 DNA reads TGTGCCAGCAGTTACCCCTGGAGCAACTCTATGAGGGGTGAAAAACTGTTTTTT.

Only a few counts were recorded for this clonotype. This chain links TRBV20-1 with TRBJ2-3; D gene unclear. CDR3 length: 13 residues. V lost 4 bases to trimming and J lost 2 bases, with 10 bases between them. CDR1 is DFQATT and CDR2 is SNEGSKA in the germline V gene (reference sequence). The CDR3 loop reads CSATKRPTDTQYF. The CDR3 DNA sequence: TGCAGTGCTACCAAGCGACCCACAGATACGCAGTATTTT.

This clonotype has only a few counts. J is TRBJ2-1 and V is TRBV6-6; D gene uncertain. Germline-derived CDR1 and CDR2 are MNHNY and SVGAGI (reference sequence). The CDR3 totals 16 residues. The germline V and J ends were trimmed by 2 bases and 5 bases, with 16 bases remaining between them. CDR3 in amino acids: CASSYRTSPGDNEQFF. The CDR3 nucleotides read TGTGCCAGCAGTTACAGGACGTCTCCTGGCGACAATGAGCAGTTCTTC.

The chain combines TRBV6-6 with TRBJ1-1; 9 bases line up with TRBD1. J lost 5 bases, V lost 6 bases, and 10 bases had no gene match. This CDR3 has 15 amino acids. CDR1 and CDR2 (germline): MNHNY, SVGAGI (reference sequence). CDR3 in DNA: TGTGCCAGCAGAAAACAGGGGGCTGGGTGGACTGAAGCTTTCTTT. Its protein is CASRKQGAGWTEAFF.

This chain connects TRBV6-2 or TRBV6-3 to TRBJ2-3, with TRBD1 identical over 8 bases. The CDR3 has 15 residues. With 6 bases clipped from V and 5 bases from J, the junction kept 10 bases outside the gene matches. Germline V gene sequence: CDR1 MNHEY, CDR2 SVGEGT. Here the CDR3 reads CASSTRDRRRDTQYF. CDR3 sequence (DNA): TGTGCCAGCAGCACCCGGGACAGGAGAAGAGATACGCAGTATTTT.

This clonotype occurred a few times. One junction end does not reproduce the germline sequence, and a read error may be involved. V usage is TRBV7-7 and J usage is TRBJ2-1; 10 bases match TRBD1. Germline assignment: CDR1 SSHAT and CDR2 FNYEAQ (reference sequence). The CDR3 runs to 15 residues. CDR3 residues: CASSLQGDRGNEQFF. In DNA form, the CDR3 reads TGTGCTAGCAGCTTACAAGGGGACAGGGGCAATGAGCAGTTCTTC.

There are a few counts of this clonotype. The CDR3 loop reads CASSQDLTGDEQYF. In nucleotides, the CDR3 is TGTGCCAGCAGCCAAGATCTGACGGGGGACGAGCAGTACTTC. The J gene is TRBJ2-5, the V gene TRBV14; D perhaps matches TRBD2 (6 bases). The J call is uncertain, as TRBJ2-7 better fits the DNA end. Looked up from germline, CDR1 is SGHDN and CDR2 is FVKESK. The CDR3 spans 14 residues.

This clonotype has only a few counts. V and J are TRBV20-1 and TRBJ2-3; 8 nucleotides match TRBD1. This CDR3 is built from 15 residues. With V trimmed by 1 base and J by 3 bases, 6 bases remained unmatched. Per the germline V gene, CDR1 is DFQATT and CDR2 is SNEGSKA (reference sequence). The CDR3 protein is CSARARTGLTDTQYF. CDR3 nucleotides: TGCAGTGCTAGAGCCCGGACAGGGTTAACAGATACGCAGTATTTT.

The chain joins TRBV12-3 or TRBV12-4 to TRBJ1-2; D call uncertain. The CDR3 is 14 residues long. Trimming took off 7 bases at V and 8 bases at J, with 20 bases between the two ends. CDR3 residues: CASTVKILRTGYTF. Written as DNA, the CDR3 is TGTGCCAGCACGGTGAAAATCCTACGGACGGGCTACACCTTC.

The CDR3 DNA reads TGTGCCAGCAGAACCGCCGGGACAGGAGATGGCTACACCTTC. Its translation: CASRTAGTGDGYTF. The V gene is TRBV9, the J gene TRBJ1-2; TRBD1 matches 8 bases. After removal of 5 bases from V and 6 bases from J, the junction contained 9 bases not matched to a gene. Looked up from germline, CDR1 is SGDLS and CDR2 is YYNGEE. The CDR3 spans 14 residues.

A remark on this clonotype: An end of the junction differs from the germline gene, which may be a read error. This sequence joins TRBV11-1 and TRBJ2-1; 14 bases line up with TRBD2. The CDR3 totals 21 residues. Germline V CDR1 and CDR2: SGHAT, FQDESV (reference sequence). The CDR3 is CASTYKVLVGLAGGAYNEQFF. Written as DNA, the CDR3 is TGTGCCAGCACCTATAAGGTCTTGGTTGGACTAGCGGGGGGTGCATACAATGAACAGTTCTTC.